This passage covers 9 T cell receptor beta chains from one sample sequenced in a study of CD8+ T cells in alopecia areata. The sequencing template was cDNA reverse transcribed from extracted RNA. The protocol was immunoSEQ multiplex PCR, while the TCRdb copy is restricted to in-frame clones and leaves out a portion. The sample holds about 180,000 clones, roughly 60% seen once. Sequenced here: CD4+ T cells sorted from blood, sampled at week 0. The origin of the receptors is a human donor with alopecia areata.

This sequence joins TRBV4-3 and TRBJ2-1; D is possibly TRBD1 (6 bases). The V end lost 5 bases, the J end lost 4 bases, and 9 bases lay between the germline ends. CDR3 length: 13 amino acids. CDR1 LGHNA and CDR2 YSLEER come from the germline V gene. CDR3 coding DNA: TGCGCCAGCAGCTCACAGGGTTACAATGAGCAGTTCTTC. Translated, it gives CASSSQGYNEQFF.

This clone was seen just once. The CDR3 nucleotides are TGTGCCTGGAGTAAACAGTCCTACGAGCAGTACTTC. It encodes CAWSKQSYEQYF. The genes are TRBV30 and TRBJ2-7; D unclear. V was trimmed by 2 bases and J by 1 base, leaving 6 bases between them. The CDR3 is made up of 12 amino acids. The germline V gene encodes CDR1 GTSNPN and CDR2 SVGIG (reference sequence). Complete variable domain (other parts from reference TRBV30 and TRBJ2-7): SQTIHQWPATLVQPVGSPLSLECTVEGTSNPNLYWYRQAAGRGLQLLFYSVGIGQISSEVPQNLSASRPQDRQFILSSKKLLLSDSGFYLCAWSKQSYEQYFGPGTRLTVT.

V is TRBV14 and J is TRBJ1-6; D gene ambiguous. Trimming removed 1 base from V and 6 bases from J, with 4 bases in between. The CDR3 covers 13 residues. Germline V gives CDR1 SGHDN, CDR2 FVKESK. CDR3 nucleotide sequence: TGTGCCAGCAGCCAAGGCGGTAATTCACCCCTCCACTTT. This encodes CASSQGGNSPLHF.

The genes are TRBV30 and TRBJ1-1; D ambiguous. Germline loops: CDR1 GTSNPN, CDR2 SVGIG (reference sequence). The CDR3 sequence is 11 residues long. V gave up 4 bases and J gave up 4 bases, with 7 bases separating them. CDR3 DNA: TGTGCCTGGACGGTGGGCACTGAAGCTTTCTTT. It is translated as CAWTVGTEAFF.

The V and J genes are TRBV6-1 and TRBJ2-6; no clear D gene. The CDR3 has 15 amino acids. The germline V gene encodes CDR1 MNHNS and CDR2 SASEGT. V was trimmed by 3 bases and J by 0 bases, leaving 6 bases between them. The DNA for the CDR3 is TGTGCCAGCAGTGACGGCAGCTCTGGGGCCAACGTCCTGACTTTC. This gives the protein CASSDGSSGANVLTF.

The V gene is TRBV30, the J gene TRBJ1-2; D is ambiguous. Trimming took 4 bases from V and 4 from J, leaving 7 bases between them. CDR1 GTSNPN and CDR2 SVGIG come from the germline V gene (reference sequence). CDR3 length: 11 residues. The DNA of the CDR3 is TGTGCCTGGACAGGAGTCTATGGCTACACCTTC. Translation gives CAWTGVYGYTF.

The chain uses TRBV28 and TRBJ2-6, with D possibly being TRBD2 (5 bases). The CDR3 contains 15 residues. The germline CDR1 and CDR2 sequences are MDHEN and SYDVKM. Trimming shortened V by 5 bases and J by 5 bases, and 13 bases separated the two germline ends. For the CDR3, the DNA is TGTGCCAGCAGTCTTAGGACTGGCTGGGCCAACGTCCTGACTTTC. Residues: CASSLRTGWANVLTF.

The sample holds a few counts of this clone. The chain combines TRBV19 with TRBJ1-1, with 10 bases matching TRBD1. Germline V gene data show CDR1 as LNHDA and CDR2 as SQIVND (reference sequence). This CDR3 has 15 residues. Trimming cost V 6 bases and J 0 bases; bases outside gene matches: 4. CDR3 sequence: CASRRDRGMNTEAFF. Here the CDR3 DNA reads TGTGCCAGTAGAAGGGACAGGGGAATGAACACTGAAGCTTTCTTT.

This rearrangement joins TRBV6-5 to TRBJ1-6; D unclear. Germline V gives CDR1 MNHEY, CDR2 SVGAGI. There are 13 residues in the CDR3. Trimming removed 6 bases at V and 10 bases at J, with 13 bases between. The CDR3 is CASSRGLESPLHF. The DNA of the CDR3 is TGTGCCAGCAGCCGAGGTCTCGAATCACCCCTCCACTTT.